This TCR beta chain was identified during a study of T cell repertoires in ileal Crohn's disease. Germline V gene lookup returns CDR1 LNHDA and CDR2 SQIVND (reference sequence). V lost 3 bases and J lost 7; bases outside the gene matches: 9. This CDR3 comprises 15 residues. The protocol was immunoSEQ multiplex PCR, while the TCRdb copy is restricted to in-frame clones and leaves out a portion. The sample records around 15,000 clones, just over 70% being singletons. The receptor's source is an adult with Crohn's disease. The chain links TRBV19 to TRBJ2-1, with TRBD2 matching 7 bases. Material: ileal tissue. CDR3 sequence: CASSIQTGGLNEQFF. As DNA, the CDR3 is TGTGCCAGTAGTATCCAAACGGGAGGTCTGAATGAGCAGTTCTTC.